Shown below are 5 T cell receptor beta chains from a single sample sequenced in a study of blood T cell repertoires in COVID-19. Some clones are missing from TCRdb's copy, which holds only in-frame ones; the method was immunoSEQ multiplex PCR. In the table there are approximately 210,000 clones, roughly 87% of which are singletons. The sequencing input was peripheral blood. These receptors were taken from a man between 40 and 49 years old with active or convalescent COVID-19.

V and J are TRBV30 and TRBJ2-2; D possibly corresponds to TRBD2 (6 bases). The CDR3 sequence is 12 residues long. The ends were cut back, 3 bases at V and 5 bases at J, with 7 bases in the middle. CDR1 is GTSNPN and CDR2 is SVGIG in the germline V gene (reference sequence). CDR3 amino acids: CAWRGGTGELFF. The DNA for the CDR3 is TGTGCCTGGAGGGGGGGAACCGGGGAGCTGTTTTTT.

V usage is TRBV5-1 and J usage is TRBJ1-5; D remains unclear. V was trimmed by 0 bases and J by 4 bases, leaving 8 bases between them. CDR1 is SGHRS, CDR2 YFSETQ, per germline. The length of the CDR3 is 14 residues. The DNA for the CDR3 is TGCGCCAGCAGCTTGGACGGTCTTAATCAGCCCCAGCATTTT. Protein product: CASSLDGLNQPQHF.

CDR3 residues: CASVGKKRETATYNEQFF. CDR3 nucleotides: TGTGCCAGTGTCGGGAAGAAGCGGGAGACGGCCACCTACAATGAGCAGTTCTTC. J is TRBJ2-1 and V is TRBV19; 8 bases align to TRBD2. V lost 8 bases and J lost 2; bases outside the gene matches: 17. Germline V lookup: CDR1 LNHDA, CDR2 SQIVND (reference sequence). CDR3 length equals 18 residues. The variable domain in full, completed from reference TRBV19 and TRBJ2-1, reads DGGITQSPKYLFRKEGQNVTLSCEQNLNHDAMYWYRQDPGQGLRLIYYSQIVNDFQKGDIAEGYSVSREKKESFPLTVTSAQKNPTAFYLCASVGKKRETATYNEQFFGPGTRLTVL.

V and J are TRBV12-3 or TRBV12-4 and TRBJ1-5, with D uncertain. V gave up 1 base and J gave up 7 bases, with 8 bases separating them. The CDR3 totals 13 residues. In DNA, the CDR3 is TGTGCCAGCAGTTTAGGGGAGGGCCAGCCCCAGCATTTT. It translates to CASSLGEGQPQHF.

This clone has a handful of counts. This rearrangement joins TRBV29-1 to TRBJ2-7; perhaps TRBD1 as D (9 bases). V was clipped by 7 bases and J by 4 bases, with 17 bases between them. CDR3 length equals 13 residues. Germline lookup yields CDR1 SQVTM and CDR2 ANQGSEA. The CDR3: CSALAGQGYEQYF. The CDR3 DNA reads TGCAGCGCCTTAGCGGGACAGGGTTACGAGCAGTACTTC.